This TCR beta chain was sequenced in a study of shared clonotypes between healthy human individuals. Selected positively for CCR7 and CD45RO-negative, naive CD8 cells excluded terminally differentiated effector memory CD45RA+ cells. V shed 4 bases, J shed 2 bases, and the junction held 2 bases outside the gene matches. This CDR3 comprises 15 residues. CDR1 is SGDLS and CDR2 is YYNGEE in the germline V gene. Several immunoSEQ plates received, in even portions, the genomic DNA of each subset. Some clones are missing from TCRdb's copy, which holds only in-frame ones; the method was immunoSEQ multiplex PCR. The sample holds some 2,000,000 clones, over 85% seen once.

Material for sequencing was naive CD8+ T cells sorted from blood. The chain uses TRBV9 and TRBJ2-1; TRBD2 agrees at 11 bases. The clonotype originates from a man between 18 and 29 years old in good health. CDR3 coding DNA: TGTGCCAGCAGCAAGACTAGCGGGACCTACAATGAGCAGTTCTTC. It codes for CASSKTSGTYNEQFF.